This TCR beta chain came from a study of glioma-infiltrating T cells after dendritic cell vaccination. This clone came up once. This sample's time point: after dendritic cell vaccination, including at tumor progression/relapse. Assay used: immunoSEQ multiplex PCR; TCRdb lists only in-frame clones, some missing. The sample records 100,000 or so clones, roughly 89% being singletons. The source is a human donor with glioblastoma. Sequenced material: blood, taken after dendritic cell vaccination.

The CDR3 region has the DNA TGTGCCAGCAGTCCCCAAACAGGGTACGGGGCCAACGTCCTGACTTTC. This translates into CASSPQTGYGANVLTF. V is TRBV27 and J is TRBJ2-6; D may be TRBD1 (6 bases). The V and J ends lost 5 bases and 4 bases respectively, with 15 bases between them. CDR3 length: 16 residues. CDR1 is MNHEY and CDR2 is SMNVEV in the germline V gene (reference sequence).